Reported below is one TCR beta chain. Its antigen specificity is not known. One base away there is no much larger clone; base qualities are not given. These data belong to a study of T cell changes during pregnancy in multiple sclerosis (dated by TCRdb to the late 2010s). For the study in its entirety: The study examined how the T cell repertoire changed over the course of pregnancy in women with multiple sclerosis.

A distance of 12 bases separates the germline ends of V and J, which lose 5 bases and 7 bases respectively. From cysteine to phenylalanine, the CDR3 is 11 amino acids long. Only the CDR3 region is kept as DNA, spanning 33 bases read in frame from base 1. CDR1 and CDR2, per the germline V gene, are SQVTM and ANQGSEA. The library was produced with the immunoSEQ multiplex PCR assay. Not all clones reach the TCRdb copy of this immuneACCESS table, which keeps in-frame sequences only. Checked studies attribute under half of the gap to unresolved V genes and leave the rest unexplained. A total of roughly 70,000 clones appear in this sample, over 80% of them only once. Approximately 2.8% of the sample comes from the top ten.

The sequence joins TRBV29-1 to TRBJ2-7; the D gene cannot be named for sure. The sequence was obtained from a female donor in good health, enrolled as a control in a pregnancy study. This specimen consisted of peripheral blood, obtained in the third trimester of pregnancy. The CDR3 protein is CSVSRGSEQYF. The DNA sequence is TGCAGCGTTAGCAGAGGCAGTGAGCAGTACTTC.